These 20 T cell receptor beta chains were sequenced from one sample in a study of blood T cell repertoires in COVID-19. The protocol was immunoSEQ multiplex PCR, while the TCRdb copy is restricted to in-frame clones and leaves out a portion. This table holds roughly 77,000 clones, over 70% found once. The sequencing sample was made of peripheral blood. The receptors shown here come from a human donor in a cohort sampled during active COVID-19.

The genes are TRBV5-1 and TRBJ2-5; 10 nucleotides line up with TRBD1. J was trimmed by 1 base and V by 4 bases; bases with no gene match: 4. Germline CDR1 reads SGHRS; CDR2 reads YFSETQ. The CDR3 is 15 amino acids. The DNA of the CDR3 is TGCGCCAGCAGCGTGGGACAGGGGAGCCAAGAGACCCAGTACTTC. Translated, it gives CASSVGQGSQETQYF.

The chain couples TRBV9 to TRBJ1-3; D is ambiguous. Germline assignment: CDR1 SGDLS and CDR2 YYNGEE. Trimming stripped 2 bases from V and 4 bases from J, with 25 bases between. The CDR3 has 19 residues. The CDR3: CASSVDPLTQAAEGNTIYF. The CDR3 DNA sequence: TGTGCCAGCAGCGTGGATCCACTCACCCAGGCCGCTGAGGGAAACACCATATATTTT.

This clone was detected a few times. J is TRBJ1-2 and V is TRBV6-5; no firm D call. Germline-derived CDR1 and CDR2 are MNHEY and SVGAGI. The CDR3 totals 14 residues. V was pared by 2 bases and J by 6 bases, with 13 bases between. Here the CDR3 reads CASSYNSGMDGYTF. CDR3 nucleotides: TGTGCCAGCAGTTACAATAGCGGGATGGATGGCTACACCTTC.

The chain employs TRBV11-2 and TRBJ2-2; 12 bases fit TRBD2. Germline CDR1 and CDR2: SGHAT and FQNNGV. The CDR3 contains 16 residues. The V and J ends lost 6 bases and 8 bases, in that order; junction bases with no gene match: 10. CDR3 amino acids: CASRTGTSGPWGELFF. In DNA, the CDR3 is TGTGCCAGCAGAACCGGGACTAGCGGGCCCTGGGGGGAGCTGTTTTTT.

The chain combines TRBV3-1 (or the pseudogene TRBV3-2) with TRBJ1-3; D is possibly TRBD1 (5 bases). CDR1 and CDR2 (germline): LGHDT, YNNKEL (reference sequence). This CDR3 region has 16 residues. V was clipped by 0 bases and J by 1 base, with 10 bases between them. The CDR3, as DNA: TGTGCCAGCAGCCAAGATCAGGCAGGGTCTGGAAACACCATATATTTT. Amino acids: CASSQDQAGSGNTIYF.

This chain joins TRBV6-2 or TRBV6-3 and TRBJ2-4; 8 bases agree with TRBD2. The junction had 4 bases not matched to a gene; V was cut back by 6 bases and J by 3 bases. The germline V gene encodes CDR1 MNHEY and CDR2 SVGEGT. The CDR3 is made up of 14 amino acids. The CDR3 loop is CASSGGALKNIQYF. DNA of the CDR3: TGTGCCAGCAGCGGGGGGGCCCTCAAAAACATTCAGTACTTC.

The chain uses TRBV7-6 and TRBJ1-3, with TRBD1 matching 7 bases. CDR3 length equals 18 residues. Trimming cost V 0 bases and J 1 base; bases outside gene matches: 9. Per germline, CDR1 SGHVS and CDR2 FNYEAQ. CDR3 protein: CASSLATRQGHSGNTIYF. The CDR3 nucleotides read TGTGCCAGCAGCTTAGCCACTCGACAGGGCCATTCTGGAAACACCATATATTTT.

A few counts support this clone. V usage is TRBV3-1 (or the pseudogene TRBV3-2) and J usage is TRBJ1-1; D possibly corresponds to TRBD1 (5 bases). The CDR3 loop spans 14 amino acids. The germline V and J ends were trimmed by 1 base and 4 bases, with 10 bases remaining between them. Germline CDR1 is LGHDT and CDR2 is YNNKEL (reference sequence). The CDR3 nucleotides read TGTGCCAGCAGCCAAGTGTATAGGGGCACTGAAGCTTTCTTT. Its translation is CASSQVYRGTEAFF.

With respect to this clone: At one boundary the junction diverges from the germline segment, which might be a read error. CDR3 region: CASRIRDSYNEQFF. The CDR3 bases are TGTGCCAGTAGAATAAGGGACTCCTATAATGAGCAGTTCTTC. This chain uses TRBV19 with TRBJ2-1, with D maybe TRBD2 (6 bases). Germline V gene data show CDR1 as LNHDA and CDR2 as SQIVND (reference sequence). The CDR3 covers 14 residues.

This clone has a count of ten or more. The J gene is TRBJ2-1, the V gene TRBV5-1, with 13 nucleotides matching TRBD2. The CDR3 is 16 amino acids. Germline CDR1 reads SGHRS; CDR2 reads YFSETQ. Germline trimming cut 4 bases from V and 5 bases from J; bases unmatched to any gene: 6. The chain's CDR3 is CASSTGLAGLDNEQFF. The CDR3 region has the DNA TGCGCCAGCAGCACGGGACTAGCGGGGCTTGACAATGAGCAGTTCTTC.

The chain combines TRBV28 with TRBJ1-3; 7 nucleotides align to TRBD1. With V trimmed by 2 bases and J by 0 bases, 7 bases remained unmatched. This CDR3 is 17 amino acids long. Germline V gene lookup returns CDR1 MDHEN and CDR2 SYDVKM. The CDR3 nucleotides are TGTGCCAGCAGTTTAGGACAGGCCCAATACTCTGGAAACACCATATATTTT. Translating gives CASSLGQAQYSGNTIYF.

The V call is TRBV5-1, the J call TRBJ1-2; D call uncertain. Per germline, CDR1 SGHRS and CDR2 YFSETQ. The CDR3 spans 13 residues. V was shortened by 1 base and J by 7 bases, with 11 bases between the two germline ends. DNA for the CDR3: TGCGCCAGCAGCTTGTCCCCGTTCGGTGGCTACACCTTC. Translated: CASSLSPFGGYTF.

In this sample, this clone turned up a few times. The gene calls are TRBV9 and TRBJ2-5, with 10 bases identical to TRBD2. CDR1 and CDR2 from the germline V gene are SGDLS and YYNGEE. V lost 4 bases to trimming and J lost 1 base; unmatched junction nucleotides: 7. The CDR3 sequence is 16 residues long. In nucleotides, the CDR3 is TGTGCCAGCAGCCGCGTAGCGGGGGGTACCCAAGAGACCCAGTACTTC. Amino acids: CASSRVAGGTQETQYF. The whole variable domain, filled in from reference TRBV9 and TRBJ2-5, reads DSGVTQTPKHLITATGQRVTLRCSPRSGDLSVYWYQQSLDQGLQFLIQYYNGEERAKGNILERFSAQQFPDLHSELNLSSLELGDSALYFCASSRVAGGTQETQYFGPGTRLLVL.

The CDR3 DNA follows: TGTGCCAGCAGCTTACAGGGGATGGAATTAGAGACCCAGTACTTC. Protein product: CASSLQGMELETQYF. The chain has TRBV7-9 and TRBJ2-5; TRBD1 might be the D (6 bases). Germline-derived CDR1 and CDR2 are SEHNR and FQNEAQ (reference sequence). The CDR3 runs 15 residues. V was trimmed by 2 bases and J by 4 bases, leaving 14 bases between them.

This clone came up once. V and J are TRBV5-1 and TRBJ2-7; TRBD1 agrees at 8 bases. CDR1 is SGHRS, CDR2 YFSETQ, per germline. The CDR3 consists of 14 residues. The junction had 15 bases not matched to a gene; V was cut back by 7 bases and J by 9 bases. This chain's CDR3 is CASRAQGASRGQYF. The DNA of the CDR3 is TGCGCCAGCCGCGCCCAGGGGGCCTCGAGGGGGCAGTACTTC. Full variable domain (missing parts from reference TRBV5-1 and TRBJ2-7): KAGVTQTPRYLIKTRGQQVTLSCSPISGHRSVSWYQQTPGQGLQFLFEYFSETQRNKGNFPGRFSGRQFSNSRSEMNVSTLELGDSALYLCASRAQGASRGQYFGPGTRLTVT.

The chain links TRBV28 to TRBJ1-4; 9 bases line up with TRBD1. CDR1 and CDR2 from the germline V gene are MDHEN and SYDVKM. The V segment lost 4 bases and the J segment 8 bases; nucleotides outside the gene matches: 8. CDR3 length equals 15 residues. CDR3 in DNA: TGTGCCAGCAGTTCCGCCGGGACAGGGAGCGAAAAACTGTTTTTT. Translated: CASSSAGTGSEKLFF.

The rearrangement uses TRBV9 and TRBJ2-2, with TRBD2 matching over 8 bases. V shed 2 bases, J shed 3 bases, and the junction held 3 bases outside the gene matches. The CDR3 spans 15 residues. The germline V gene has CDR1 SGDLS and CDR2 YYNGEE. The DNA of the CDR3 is TGTGCCAGCAGCGTCGGGGGGGCCCACACCGGGGAGCTGTTTTTT. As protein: CASSVGGAHTGELFF.

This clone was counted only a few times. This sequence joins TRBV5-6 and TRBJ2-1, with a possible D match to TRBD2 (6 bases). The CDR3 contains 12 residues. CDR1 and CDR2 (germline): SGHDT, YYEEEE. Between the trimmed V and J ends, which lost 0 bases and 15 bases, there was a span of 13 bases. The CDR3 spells CASSLAAGPPFF. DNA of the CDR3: TGTGCCAGCAGCTTGGCGGCGGGGCCCCCGTTCTTC.

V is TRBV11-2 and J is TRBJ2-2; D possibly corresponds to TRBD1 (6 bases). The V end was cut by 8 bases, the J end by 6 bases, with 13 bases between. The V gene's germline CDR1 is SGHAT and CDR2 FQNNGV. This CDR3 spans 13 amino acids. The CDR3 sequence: CASHTWGPGELFF. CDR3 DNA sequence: TGTGCCAGCCATACTTGGGGGCCCGGGGAGCTGTTTTTT.

The CDR3 DNA sequence: TGTGCCAGCAGTTTAGGGGACAGGGCTCAGCCCCAGCATTTT. Amino acid sequence: CASSLGDRAQPQHF. The chain has TRBV28 and TRBJ1-5, with TRBD1 matching 9 bases. This CDR3 comprises 14 residues. Per the germline V gene, CDR1 is MDHEN and CDR2 is SYDVKM. V shed 2 bases and J 6 bases; nucleotides not matched to a gene: 2. Combining the CDR3 with reference TRBV28 and TRBJ1-5 gives the whole variable domain DVKVTQSSRYLVKRTGEKVFLECVQDMDHENMFWYRQDPGLGLRLIYFSYDVKMKEKGDIPEGYSVSREKKERFSLILESASTNQTSMYLCASSLGDRAQPQHFGDGTRLSIL.